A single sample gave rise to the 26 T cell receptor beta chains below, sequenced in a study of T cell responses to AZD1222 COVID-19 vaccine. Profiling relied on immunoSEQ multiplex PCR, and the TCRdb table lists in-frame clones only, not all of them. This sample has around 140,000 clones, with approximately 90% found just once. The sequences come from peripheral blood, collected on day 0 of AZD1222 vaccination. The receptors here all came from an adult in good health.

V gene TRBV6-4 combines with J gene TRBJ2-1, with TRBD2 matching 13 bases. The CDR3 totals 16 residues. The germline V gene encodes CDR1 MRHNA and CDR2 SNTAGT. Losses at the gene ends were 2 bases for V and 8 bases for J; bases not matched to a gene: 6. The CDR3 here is CASSDILAGGPHEQFF. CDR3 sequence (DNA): TGTGCCAGCAGTGACATACTAGCGGGAGGGCCCCATGAGCAGTTCTTC.

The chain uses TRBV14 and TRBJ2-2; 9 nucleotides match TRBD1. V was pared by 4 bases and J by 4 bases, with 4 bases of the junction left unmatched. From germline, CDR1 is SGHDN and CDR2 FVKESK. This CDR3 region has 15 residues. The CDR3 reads CASSLRTGATGELFF. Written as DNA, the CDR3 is TGTGCCAGCAGCCTCAGGACAGGGGCCACCGGGGAGCTGTTTTTT.

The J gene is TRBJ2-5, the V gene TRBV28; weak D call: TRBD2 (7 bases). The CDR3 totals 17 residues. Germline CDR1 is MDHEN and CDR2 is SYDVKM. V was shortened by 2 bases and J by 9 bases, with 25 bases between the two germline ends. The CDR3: CASSLTQGRTEGGAQYF. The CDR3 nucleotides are TGTGCCAGCAGTTTAACACAGGGCCGGACGGAGGGGGGGGCCCAGTACTTC.

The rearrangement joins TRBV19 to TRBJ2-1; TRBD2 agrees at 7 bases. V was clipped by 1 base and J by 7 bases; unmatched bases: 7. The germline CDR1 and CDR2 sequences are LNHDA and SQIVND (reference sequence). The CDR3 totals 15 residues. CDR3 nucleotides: TGTGCCAGTAGTATAGGGCTAGCGGCGGGGAATGAGCAGTTCTTC. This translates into CASSIGLAAGNEQFF.

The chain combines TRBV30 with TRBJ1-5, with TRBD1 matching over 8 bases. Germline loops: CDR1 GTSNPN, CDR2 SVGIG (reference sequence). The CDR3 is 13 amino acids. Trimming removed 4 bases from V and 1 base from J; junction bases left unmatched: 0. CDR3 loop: CAWNRGSNQPQHF. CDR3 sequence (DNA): TGTGCCTGGAACAGGGGGAGCAATCAGCCCCAGCATTTT.

The CDR3 sequence is CATTGLAKNIQYF. Written as DNA, the CDR3 is TGTGCCACTACGGGACTAGCCAAAAACATTCAGTACTTC. This sequence joins TRBV19 and TRBJ2-4, with D perhaps TRBD2 (6 bases). The length of the CDR3 is 13 residues. Germline loops: CDR1 LNHDA, CDR2 SQIVND (reference sequence). The germline V and J ends were trimmed by 10 bases and 0 bases, with 10 bases remaining between them. Full variable domain (rest looked up from reference TRBV19 and TRBJ2-4): DGGITQSPKYLFRKEGQNVTLSCEQNLNHDAMYWYRQDPGQGLRLIYYSQIVNDFQKGDIAEGYSVSREKKESFPLTVTSAQKNPTAFYLCATTGLAKNIQYFGAGTRLSVL.

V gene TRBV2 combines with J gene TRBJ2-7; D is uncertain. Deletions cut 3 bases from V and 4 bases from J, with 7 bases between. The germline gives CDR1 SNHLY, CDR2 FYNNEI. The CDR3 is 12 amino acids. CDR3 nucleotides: TGTGCCAGCAGTGAGAATTGGTACGAGCAGTACTTC. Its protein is CASSENWYEQYF.

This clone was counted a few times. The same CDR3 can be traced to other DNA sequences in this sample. CDR3 coding DNA: TGCGCCAGCAGCAGAACAGGAGACACCGGGGAGCTGTTTTTT. Translated: CASSRTGDTGELFF. V gene TRBV5-1 combines with J gene TRBJ2-2; D possibly corresponds to TRBD1 (5 bases). CDR1 is SGHRS, CDR2 YFSETQ, per germline. CDR3 length: 14 residues. V gave up 4 bases and J gave up 3 bases, with 10 bases separating them.

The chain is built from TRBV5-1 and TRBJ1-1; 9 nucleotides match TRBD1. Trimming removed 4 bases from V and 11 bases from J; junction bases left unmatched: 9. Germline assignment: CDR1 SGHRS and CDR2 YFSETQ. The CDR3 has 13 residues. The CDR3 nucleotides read TGCGCCAGCAGCCCAGCCGGGACAGGGTTGGCTTTCTTT. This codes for CASSPAGTGLAFF. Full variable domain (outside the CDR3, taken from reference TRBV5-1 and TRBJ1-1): KAGVTQTPRYLIKTRGQQVTLSCSPISGHRSVSWYQQTPGQGLQFLFEYFSETQRNKGNFPGRFSGRQFSNSRSEMNVSTLELGDSALYLCASSPAGTGLAFFGQGTRLTVV.

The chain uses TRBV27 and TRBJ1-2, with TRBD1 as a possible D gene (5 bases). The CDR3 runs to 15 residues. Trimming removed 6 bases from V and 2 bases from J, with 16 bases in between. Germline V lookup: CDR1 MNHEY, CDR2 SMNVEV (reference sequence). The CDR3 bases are TGTGCCAGCAGCCCCATACCGGGACGAAACTATGGCTACACCTTC. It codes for CASSPIPGRNYGYTF.

Here the CDR3 reads CAISELTTYNSPLHF. The CDR3 nucleotides read TGTGCCATCAGTGAGTTGACGACATATAATTCACCCCTCCACTTT. The chain has TRBV10-3 and TRBJ1-6; D is uncertain. CDR1 is ENHRY, CDR2 SYGVKD, per germline. V lost 1 base to trimming and J lost 4 bases, with 8 bases between them. The CDR3 consists of 15 residues.

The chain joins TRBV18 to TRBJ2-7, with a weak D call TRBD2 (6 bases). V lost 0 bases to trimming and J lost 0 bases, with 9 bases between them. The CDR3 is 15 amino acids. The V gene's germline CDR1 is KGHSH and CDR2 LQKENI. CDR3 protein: CASSPPDSGSYEQYF. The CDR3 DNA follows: TGTGCCAGCTCACCACCTGATAGCGGCTCCTACGAGCAGTACTTC.

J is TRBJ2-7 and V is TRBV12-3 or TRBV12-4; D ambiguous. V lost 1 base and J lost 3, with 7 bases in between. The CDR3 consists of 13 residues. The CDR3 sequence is CASSLGPRYEQYF. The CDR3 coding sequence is TGTGCCAGCAGTTTAGGGCCCCGCTACGAGCAGTACTTC.

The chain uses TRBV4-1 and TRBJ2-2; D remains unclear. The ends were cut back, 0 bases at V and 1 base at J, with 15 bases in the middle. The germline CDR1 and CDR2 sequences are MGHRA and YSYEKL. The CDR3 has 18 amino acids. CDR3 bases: TGCGCCAGCAGCCAAGAGGTTGGCAGGTTAAAGAACACCGGGGAGCTGTTTTTT. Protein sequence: CASSQEVGRLKNTGELFF.

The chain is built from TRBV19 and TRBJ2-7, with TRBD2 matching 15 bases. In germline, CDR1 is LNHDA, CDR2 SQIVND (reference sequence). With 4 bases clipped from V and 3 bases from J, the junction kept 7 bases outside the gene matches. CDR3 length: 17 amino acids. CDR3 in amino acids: CASSTDGLAGGIYEQYF. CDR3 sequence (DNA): TGTGCCAGTAGTACCGACGGACTAGCGGGAGGGATCTACGAGCAGTACTTC.

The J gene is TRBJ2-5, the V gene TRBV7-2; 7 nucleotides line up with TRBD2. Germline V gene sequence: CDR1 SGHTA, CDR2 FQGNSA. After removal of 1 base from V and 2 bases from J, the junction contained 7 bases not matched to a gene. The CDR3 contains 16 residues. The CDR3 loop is CASSLVVSGLQETQYF. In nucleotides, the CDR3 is TGTGCCAGCAGCTTAGTGGTTAGCGGGTTACAAGAGACCCAGTACTTC.

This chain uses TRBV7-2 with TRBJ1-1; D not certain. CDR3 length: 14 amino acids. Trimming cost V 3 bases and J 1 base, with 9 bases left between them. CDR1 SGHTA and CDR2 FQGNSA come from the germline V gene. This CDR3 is CASSFGVPNTEAFF. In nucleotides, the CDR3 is TGTGCCAGCAGCTTCGGGGTCCCGAACACTGAAGCTTTCTTT.

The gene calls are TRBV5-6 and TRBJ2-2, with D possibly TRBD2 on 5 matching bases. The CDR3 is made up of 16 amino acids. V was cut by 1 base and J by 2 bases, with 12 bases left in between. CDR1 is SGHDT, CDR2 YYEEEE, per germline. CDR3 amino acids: CASSLLATANTGELFF. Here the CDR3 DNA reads TGTGCCAGCAGCTTGTTAGCGACCGCAAACACCGGGGAGCTGTTTTTT.

The DNA for the CDR3 is TGTGCCAGTCTCGGGGGGAACTATGGCTACACCTTC. Translated: CASLGGNYGYTF. The chain employs TRBV9 and TRBJ1-2, with a weak D call TRBD1 (5 bases). Germline values: CDR1 SGDLS, CDR2 YYNGEE. CDR3 length: 12 residues. Trimming cost V 8 bases and J 2 bases, with 10 bases left between them.

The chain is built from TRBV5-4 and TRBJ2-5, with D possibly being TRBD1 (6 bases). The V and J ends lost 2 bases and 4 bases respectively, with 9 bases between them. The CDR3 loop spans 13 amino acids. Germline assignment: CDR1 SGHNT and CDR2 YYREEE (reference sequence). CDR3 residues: CASSFGQLETQYF. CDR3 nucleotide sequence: TGTGCCAGCAGCTTTGGACAGTTAGAGACCCAGTACTTC. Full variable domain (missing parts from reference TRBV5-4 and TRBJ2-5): ETGVTQSPTHLIKTRGQQVTLRCSSQSGHNTVSWYQQALGQGPQFIFQYYREEENGRGNFPPRFSGLQFPNYSSELNVNALELDDSALYLCASSFGQLETQYFGPGTRLLVL.

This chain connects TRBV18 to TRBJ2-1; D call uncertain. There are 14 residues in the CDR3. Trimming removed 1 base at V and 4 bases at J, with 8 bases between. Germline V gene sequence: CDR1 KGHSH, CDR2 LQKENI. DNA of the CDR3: TGTGCCAGCTCACCACGTGGAGTATACAATGAGCAGTTCTTC. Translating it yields CASSPRGVYNEQFF.

The CDR3 region has the DNA TGTGCCAGCAGCCAAGGACGAAGTTTGGGCTACGAGCAGTACTTC. Amino acids: CASSQGRSLGYEQYF. This sequence joins TRBV3-1 (or the pseudogene TRBV3-2) and TRBJ2-7; no reliable D call. Trimming removed 1 base from V and 3 bases from J, with 13 bases in between. The length of the CDR3 is 15 residues. The germline CDR1 and CDR2 sequences are LGHDT and YNNKEL (reference sequence).

The CDR3 region has the DNA TGTGCCAGCAGCTTACGGACAAACACTGAAGCTTTCTTT. It encodes CASSLRTNTEAFF. The rearrangement uses TRBV7-2 and TRBJ1-1; a possible D gene is TRBD1 (5 bases). The germline V gene encodes CDR1 SGHTA and CDR2 FQGNSA. Trimming stripped 2 bases from V and 2 bases from J, with 6 bases between. The CDR3 is 13 residues long.

As DNA, the CDR3 is TGCAGTGCTCTCACATTCGAGACCCAGTACTTC. It yields the protein CSALTFETQYF. The V call is TRBV20-1, the J call TRBJ2-5; no clear D gene. In germline, CDR1 is DFQATT, CDR2 SNEGSKA (reference sequence). V shed 5 bases and J shed 5 bases, with 9 bases lying between them. The CDR3 consists of 11 residues.

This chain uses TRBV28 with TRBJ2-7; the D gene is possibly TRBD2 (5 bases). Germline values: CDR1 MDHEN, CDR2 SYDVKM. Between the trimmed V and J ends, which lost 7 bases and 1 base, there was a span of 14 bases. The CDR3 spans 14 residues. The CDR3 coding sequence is TGTGCCAGCACCAAAAAGGGCGGGTCCTACGAGCAGTACTTC. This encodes CASTKKGGSYEQYF.

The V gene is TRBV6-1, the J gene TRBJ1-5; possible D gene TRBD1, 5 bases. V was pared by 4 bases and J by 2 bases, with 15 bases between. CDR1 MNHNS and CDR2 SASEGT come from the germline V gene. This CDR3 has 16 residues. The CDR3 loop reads CASSAQGIVGNQPQHF. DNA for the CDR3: TGTGCCAGCAGTGCCCAGGGTATCGTAGGCAATCAGCCCCAGCATTTT.